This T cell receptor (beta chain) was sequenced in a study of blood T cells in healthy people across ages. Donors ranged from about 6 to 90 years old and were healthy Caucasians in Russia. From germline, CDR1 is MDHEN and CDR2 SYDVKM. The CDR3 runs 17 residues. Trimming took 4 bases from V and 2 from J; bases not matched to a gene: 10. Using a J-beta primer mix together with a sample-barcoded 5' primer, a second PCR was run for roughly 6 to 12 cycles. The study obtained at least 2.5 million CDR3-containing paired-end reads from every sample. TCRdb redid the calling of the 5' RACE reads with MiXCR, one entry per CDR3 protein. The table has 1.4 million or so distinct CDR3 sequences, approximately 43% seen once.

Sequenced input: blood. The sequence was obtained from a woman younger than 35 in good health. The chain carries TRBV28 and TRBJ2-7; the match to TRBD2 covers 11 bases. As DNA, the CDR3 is TGTGCCAGCAGTTCGCCCCGTGGGACTAGCGGAACCTACGAGCAGTACTTC. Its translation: CASSSPRGTSGTYEQYF.